This T cell receptor beta chain was captured by sequencing in a study of T cells in Graves' hyperthyroidism and ophthalmopathy. In the study overall: Peripheral blood specimens were obtained at initial diagnosis, prior to any treatment. General study results and limits: Clonotypes that were expanded in thyroid above 0.001 mostly appeared in blood too.

The study defined stable Graves' hyperthyroidism as no ophthalmopathy progression within 18 months. The source material, RNA transcripts, was used to amplify TCR beta CDR3 regions. The HTBI primer set drove a first-round RT-PCR of the TCR CDR3. TCRdb used MiXCR to reprocess the multiplex PCR reads, holding one entry per CDR3 protein. This sample has about 560,000 distinct CDR3 sequences, with roughly a sixth found just once. Per the germline V gene, CDR1 is LGHDT and CDR2 is YNNKEL (reference sequence). Deletions cut 1 base from V and 5 bases from J, with 8 bases between. The CDR3 spans 13 residues. This clonotype was detected many times. The antigen is not known.

Sequenced input: blood. The TCR comes from a woman under 30 with Graves' hyperthyroidism. The chain carries TRBV3-1 and TRBJ1-1, with a possible D match to TRBD1 (5 bases). In DNA form, the CDR3 reads TGTGCCAGCAGCCAAGGCGGGGGGACTGAAGCTTTCTTT. This sequence encodes CASSQGGGTEAFF.